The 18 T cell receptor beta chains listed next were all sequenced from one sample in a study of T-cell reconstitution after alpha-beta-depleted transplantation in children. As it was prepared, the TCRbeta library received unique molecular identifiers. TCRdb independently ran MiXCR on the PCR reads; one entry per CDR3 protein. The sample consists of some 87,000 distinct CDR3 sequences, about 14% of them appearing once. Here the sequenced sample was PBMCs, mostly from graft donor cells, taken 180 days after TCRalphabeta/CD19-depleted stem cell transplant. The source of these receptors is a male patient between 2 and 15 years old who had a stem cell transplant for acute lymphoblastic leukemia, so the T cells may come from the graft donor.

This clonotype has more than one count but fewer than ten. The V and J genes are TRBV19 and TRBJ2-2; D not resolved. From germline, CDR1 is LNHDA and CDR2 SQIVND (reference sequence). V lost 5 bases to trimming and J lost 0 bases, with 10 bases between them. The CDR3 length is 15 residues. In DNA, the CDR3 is TGTGCCAGTAGTCTGCAGCGAGCGAACACCGGGGAGCTGTTTTTT. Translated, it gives CASSLQRANTGELFF.

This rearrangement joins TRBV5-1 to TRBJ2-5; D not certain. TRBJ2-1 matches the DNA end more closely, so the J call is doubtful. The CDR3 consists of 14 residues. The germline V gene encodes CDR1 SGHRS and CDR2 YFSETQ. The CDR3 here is CASSSAAKQETQFF. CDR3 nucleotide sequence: TGCGCCAGCAGCTCGGCAGCTAAACAAGAGACCCAGTTCTTC.

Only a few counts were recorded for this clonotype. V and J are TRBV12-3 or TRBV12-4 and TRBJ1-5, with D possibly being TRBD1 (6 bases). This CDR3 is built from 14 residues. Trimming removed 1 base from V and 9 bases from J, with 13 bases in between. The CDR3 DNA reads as TGTGCCAGCAGTTTAGACAGGGTGGGGACGCCCCAGCATTTT. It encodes CASSLDRVGTPQHF.

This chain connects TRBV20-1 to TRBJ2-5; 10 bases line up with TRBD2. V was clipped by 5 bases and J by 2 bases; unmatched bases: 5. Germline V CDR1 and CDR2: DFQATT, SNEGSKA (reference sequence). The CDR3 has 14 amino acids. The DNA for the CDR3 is TGCAGTGCTCCCCTAGCGGGGGAGCAAGAGACCCAGTACTTC. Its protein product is CSAPLAGEQETQYF.

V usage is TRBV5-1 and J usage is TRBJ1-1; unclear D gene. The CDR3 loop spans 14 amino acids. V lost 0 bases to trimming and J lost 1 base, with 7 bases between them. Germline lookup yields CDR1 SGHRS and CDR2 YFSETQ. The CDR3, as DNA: TGCGCCAGCAGCTTGGCCAGACAGAACACTGAAGCTTTCTTT. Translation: CASSLARQNTEAFF.

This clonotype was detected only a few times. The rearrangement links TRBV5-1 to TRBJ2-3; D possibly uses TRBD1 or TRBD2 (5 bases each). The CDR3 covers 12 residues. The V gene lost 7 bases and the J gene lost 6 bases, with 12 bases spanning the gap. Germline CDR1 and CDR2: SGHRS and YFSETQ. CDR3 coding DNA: TGCGCCAGCGGGCAAGGGGAGGATACGCAGTATTTT. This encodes CASGQGEDTQYF.

The CDR3 DNA reads TGTGCCAGCAGTTTAGCGCTTGCAGGGTGGGGCACAGATACGCAGTATTTT. It is translated as CASSLALAGWGTDTQYF. The chain joins TRBV12-3 or TRBV12-4 to TRBJ2-3, with D possibly being TRBD1 (5 bases). The CDR3 spans 17 residues. V was trimmed by 0 bases and J by 1 base, leaving 14 bases between them.

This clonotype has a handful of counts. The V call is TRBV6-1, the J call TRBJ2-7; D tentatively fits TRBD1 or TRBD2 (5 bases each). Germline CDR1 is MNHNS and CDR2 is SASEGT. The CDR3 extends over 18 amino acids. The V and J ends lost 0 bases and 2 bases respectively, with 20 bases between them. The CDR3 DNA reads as TGTGCCAGCAGTGAAGCTAAGGAATGGGGGACGGAACCCTACGAGCAGTACTTC. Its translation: CASSEAKEWGTEPYEQYF.

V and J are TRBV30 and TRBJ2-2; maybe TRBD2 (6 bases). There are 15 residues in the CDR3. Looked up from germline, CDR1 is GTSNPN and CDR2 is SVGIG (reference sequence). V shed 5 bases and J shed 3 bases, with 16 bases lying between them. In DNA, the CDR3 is TGTGCCTGGGGCCGGCGGGGATTTGACACCGGGGAGCTGTTTTTT. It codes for CAWGRRGFDTGELFF.

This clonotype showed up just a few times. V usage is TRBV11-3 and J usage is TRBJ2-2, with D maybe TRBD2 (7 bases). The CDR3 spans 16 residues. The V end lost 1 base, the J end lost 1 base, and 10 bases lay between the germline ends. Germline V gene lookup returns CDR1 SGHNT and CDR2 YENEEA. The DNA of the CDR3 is TGTGCCAGCAGCTTAGCCGGGGGGCTGAACACCGGGGAGCTGTTTTTT. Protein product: CASSLAGGLNTGELFF.

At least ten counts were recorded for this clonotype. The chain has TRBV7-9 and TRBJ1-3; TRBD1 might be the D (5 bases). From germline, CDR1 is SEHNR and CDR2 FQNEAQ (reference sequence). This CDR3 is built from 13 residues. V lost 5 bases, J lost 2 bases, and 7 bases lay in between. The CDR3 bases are TGTGCCAGCAGCCGGGGGACTGGAAACACCATATATTTT. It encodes CASSRGTGNTIYF. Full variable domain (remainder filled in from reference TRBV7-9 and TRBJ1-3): DTGVSQNPRHKITKRGQNVTFRCDPISEHNRLYWYRQTLGQGPEFLTYFQNEAQLEKSRLLSDRFSAERPKGSFSTLEIQRTEQGDSAMYLCASSRGTGNTIYFGEGSWLTVV.

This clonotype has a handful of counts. The CDR3 DNA reads as TGTGCCAGCAGTTACACCCACACTGAAGCTTTCTTT. This codes for CASSYTHTEAFF. The V and J genes are TRBV6-2 or TRBV6-3 and TRBJ1-1; D uncertain. CDR3 size: 12 residues. The V and J ends lost 2 bases and 3 bases respectively, with 4 bases between them. Per the germline V gene, CDR1 is MNHEY and CDR2 is SVGEGT.

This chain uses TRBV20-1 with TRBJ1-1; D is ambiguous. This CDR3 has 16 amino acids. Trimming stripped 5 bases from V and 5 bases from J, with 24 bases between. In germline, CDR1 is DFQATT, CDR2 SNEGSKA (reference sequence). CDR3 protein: CSAYYFLLRERTEAFF. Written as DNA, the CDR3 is TGCAGTGCTTACTACTTCCTTCTAAGGGAGAGAACTGAAGCTTTCTTT.

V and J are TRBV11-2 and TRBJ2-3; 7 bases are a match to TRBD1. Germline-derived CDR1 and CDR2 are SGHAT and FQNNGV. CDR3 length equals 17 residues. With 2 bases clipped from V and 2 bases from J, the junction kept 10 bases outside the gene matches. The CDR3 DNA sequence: TGTGCCAGCAGCTTAAATCCTTGGACAGGTCACACAGATACGCAGTATTTT. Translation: CASSLNPWTGHTDTQYF.

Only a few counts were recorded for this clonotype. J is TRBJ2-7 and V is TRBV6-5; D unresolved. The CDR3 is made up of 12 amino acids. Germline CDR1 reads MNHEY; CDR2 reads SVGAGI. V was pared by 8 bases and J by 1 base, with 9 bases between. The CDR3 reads CASQSRSYEQYF. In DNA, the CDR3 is TGTGCCAGCCAGAGTAGGTCCTACGAGCAGTACTTC.

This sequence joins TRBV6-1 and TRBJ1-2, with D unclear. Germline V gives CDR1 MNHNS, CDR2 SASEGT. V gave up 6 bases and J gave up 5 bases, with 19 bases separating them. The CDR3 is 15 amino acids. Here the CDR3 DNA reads TGTGCCAGCAGCGCCGGGCAGCTAATTTTTTATGGCTACACCTTC. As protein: CASSAGQLIFYGYTF.

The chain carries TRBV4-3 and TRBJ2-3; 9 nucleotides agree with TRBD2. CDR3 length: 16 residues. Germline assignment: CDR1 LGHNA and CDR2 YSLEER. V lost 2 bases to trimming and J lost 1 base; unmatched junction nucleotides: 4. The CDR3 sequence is CASSQSASGGTDTQYF. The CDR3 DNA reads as TGCGCCAGCAGCCAAAGTGCTAGCGGGGGCACAGATACGCAGTATTTT.

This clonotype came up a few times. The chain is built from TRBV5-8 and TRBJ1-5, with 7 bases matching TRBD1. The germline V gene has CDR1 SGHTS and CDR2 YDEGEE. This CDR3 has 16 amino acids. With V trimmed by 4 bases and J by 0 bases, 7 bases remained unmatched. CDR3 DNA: TGTGCCAGCAGCCCTAGGACAGGCCTTAGCAATCAGCCCCAGCATTTT. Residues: CASSPRTGLSNQPQHF.